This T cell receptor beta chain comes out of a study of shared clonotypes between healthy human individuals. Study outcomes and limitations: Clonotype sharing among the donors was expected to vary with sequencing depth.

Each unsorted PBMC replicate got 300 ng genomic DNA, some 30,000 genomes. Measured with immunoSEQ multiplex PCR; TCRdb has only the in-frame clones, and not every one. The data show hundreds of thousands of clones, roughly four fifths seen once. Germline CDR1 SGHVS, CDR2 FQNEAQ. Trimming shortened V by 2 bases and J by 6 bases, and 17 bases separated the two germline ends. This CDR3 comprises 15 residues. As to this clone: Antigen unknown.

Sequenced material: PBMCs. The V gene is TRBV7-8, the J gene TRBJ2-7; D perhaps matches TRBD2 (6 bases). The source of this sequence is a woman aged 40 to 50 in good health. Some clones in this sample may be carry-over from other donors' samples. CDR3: CASSLRDFRGAEQYF. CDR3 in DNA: TGTGCCAGCAGCTTAAGGGACTTCCGTGGGGCCGAGCAGTACTTC.